The 27 T cell receptor beta chains presented below share a single source sample, sequenced in a study of blood T cell repertoires in COVID-19. Produced via immunoSEQ multiplex PCR; TCRdb's table is partial and in-frame only. Among some 150,000 clones listed, 80% were seen once. The specimen sequenced was peripheral blood. The receptor source for this set is a man in his sixties with active or convalescent COVID-19.

The V call is TRBV24-1, the J call TRBJ2-2, with TRBD2 as a possible D gene (7 bases). Germline CDR1 is KGHDR and CDR2 is SFDVKD. The CDR3 is 15 amino acids. V shed 10 bases and J shed 7 bases, with 21 bases lying between them. The CDR3 here is CATARGGEYSGELFF. DNA of the CDR3: TGTGCCACAGCGAGGGGGGGCGAATACAGCGGGGAGCTGTTTTTT.

This CDR3 reads CASSQIQGWNYGYTF. Here the CDR3 DNA reads TGTGCCAGCAGCCAAATTCAGGGGTGGAACTATGGCTACACCTTC. The chain employs TRBV14 and TRBJ1-2, with D tentatively TRBD1 (6 bases). The V end lost 2 bases, the J end lost 2 bases, and 12 bases lay between the germline ends. The V gene's germline CDR1 is SGHDN and CDR2 FVKESK. The CDR3 spans 15 residues.

The V call is TRBV12-3 or TRBV12-4, the J call TRBJ2-3; 8 bases align to TRBD2. The junction had 2 bases not matched to a gene; V was cut back by 3 bases and J by 6 bases. The CDR3 loop spans 13 amino acids. CDR3 protein: CASSFRGGDTQYF. CDR3 coding DNA: TGTGCCAGCAGTTTCCGGGGGGGGGATACGCAGTATTTT.

The gene calls are TRBV11-3 and TRBJ1-5; no definite D call. Trimming took 0 bases from V and 0 from J, leaving 21 bases between them. Germline values: CDR1 SGHNT, CDR2 YENEEA. This CDR3 contains 20 residues. The chain's CDR3 is CASSLDRGGSFHYSNQPQHF. CDR3 coding DNA: TGTGCCAGCAGCTTAGATAGAGGAGGCAGCTTCCATTATAGCAATCAGCCCCAGCATTTT. The whole variable domain, filled in from reference TRBV11-3 and TRBJ1-5, reads EAGVVQSPRYKIIEKKQPVAFWCNPISGHNTLYWYLQNLGQGPELLIRYENEEAVDDSQLPKDRFSAERLKGVDSTLKIQPAELGDSAVYLCASSLDRGGSFHYSNQPQHFGDGTRLSIL.

This clone has a single count. V and J are TRBV6-6 and TRBJ2-7; TRBD1 agrees at 9 bases. The germline CDR1 and CDR2 sequences are MNHNY and SVGAGI (reference sequence). After removal of 6 bases from V and 2 bases from J, the junction contained 5 bases not matched to a gene. The CDR3 is 14 amino acids. The DNA of the CDR3 is TGTGCCAGCAGAACGGGACAGGGTACCTACGAGCAGTACTTC. Its protein is CASRTGQGTYEQYF.

The chain combines TRBV6-2 or TRBV6-3 with TRBJ2-7; 7 bases line up with TRBD2. The ends lost 5 bases at V and 2 bases at J; junction bases unmatched: 9. This CDR3 has 15 amino acids. Germline CDR1 is MNHEY and CDR2 is SVGEGT. Written as DNA, the CDR3 is TGTGCCAGCAGTGATGGGGGGGTTTGGGCCTACGAGCAGTACTTC. Translated, it gives CASSDGGVWAYEQYF.

The rearrangement links TRBV12-3 or TRBV12-4 to TRBJ2-5; D is uncertain. The CDR3 extends over 12 amino acids. Trimming took off 6 bases at V and 0 bases at J, with 5 bases between the two ends. Written as DNA, the CDR3 is TGTGCCAGCAGACGAGACCAAGAGACCCAGTACTTC. Protein: CASRRDQETQYF.

This clone appeared a single time. The chain recombines TRBV11-3 with TRBJ2-1; D may be TRBD1 (5 bases). Germline V gene data show CDR1 as SGHNT and CDR2 as YENEEA. The CDR3 has 15 residues. V lost 5 bases to trimming and J lost 2 bases, with 13 bases between them. This CDR3 reads CASSPPTAAYNEQFF. The DNA for the CDR3 is TGTGCCAGCAGCCCCCCGACAGCTGCCTACAATGAGCAGTTCTTC.

V and J are TRBV28 and TRBJ2-5; possible D gene TRBD1, 6 bases. V shed 7 bases and J shed 4 bases, with 13 bases lying between them. The CDR3 length is 13 residues. CDR1 is MDHEN and CDR2 is SYDVKM in the germline V gene. The CDR3 reads CASNSGQLETQYF. The CDR3 coding sequence is TGTGCCAGCAACTCTGGACAGTTAGAGACCCAGTACTTC.

The CDR3 is CASSPSMGRGANVLTF. In DNA form, the CDR3 reads TGTGCCAGCTCACCATCGATGGGGCGGGGGGCCAACGTCCTGACTTTC. The V and J genes are TRBV18 and TRBJ2-6; possibly TRBD1 for D (5 bases). Germline V gene data show CDR1 as KGHSH and CDR2 as LQKENI. V lost 2 bases and J lost 4, with 12 bases in between. The CDR3 sequence is 16 residues long. The variable domain in full, completed from reference TRBV18 and TRBJ2-6, reads NAGVMQNPRHLVRRRGQEARLRCSPMKGHSHVYWYRQLPEEGLKFMVYLQKENIIDESGMPKERFSAEFPKEGPSILRIQQVVRGDSAAYFCASSPSMGRGANVLTFGAGSRLTVL.

The chain uses TRBV9 and TRBJ1-1, with TRBD1 as a possible D gene (6 bases). V dropped 2 bases and J dropped 5 bases, with 16 bases sitting between them. Per the germline V gene, CDR1 is SGDLS and CDR2 is YYNGEE. This CDR3 comprises 15 residues. For the CDR3, the DNA is TGTGCCAGCAGCGTTGGGTGGGGGCGAGAAACTGAAGCTTTCTTT. Its protein product is CASSVGWGRETEAFF.

This clone has only a few counts. The chain combines TRBV27 with TRBJ1-5; D is undetermined. The V end lost 3 bases, the J end lost 3 bases, and 6 bases lay between the germline ends. This CDR3 is built from 13 residues. Germline V CDR1 and CDR2: MNHEY, SMNVEV (reference sequence). CDR3 sequence: CASSLTVNQPQHF. DNA for the CDR3: TGTGCCAGCAGTTTGACTGTCAATCAGCCCCAGCATTTT.

This clone was recorded a few times. The genes are TRBV12-3 or TRBV12-4 and TRBJ1-1; no reliable D call. The CDR3 covers 11 residues. With 6 bases removed from V and 7 bases from J, the gap between germline ends came to 9 bases. For the CDR3, the DNA is TGTGCCAGCAGCCCGGGAAGTGAAGCTTTCTTT. It translates to CASSPGSEAFF.

This chain joins TRBV24-1 and TRBJ2-2, with 13 positions matching TRBD2. The CDR3 consists of 19 residues. Germline CDR1 is KGHDR and CDR2 is SFDVKD. After removal of 3 bases from V and 4 bases from J, the junction contained 10 bases not matched to a gene. CDR3 DNA sequence: TGTGCCACCAGTGATCCACTACTAGCGGGAGGGCCTCGCACCGGGGAGCTGTTTTTT. Translation: CATSDPLLAGGPRTGELFF.

The chain is built from TRBV18 and TRBJ2-7; D might be TRBD1 (5 bases). CDR1 is KGHSH and CDR2 is LQKENI in the germline V gene. CDR3 length: 14 amino acids. V dropped 6 bases and J dropped 2 bases, with 14 bases sitting between them. The CDR3 sequence is CASSSVRAAYEQYF. CDR3 sequence (DNA): TGTGCCAGCTCCTCGGTCAGGGCAGCCTACGAGCAGTACTTC.

This clone was seen more than once but under ten times. The chain is built from TRBV28 and TRBJ1-5; a possible D gene is TRBD1 (6 bases). This CDR3 has 14 residues. Germline V gene lookup returns CDR1 MDHEN and CDR2 SYDVKM. Trimming took off 6 bases at V and 2 bases at J, with 11 bases between the two ends. Written as DNA, the CDR3 is TGTGCCAGCAGGCCAGGGGATGGCAATCAGCCCCAGCATTTT. Translation gives CASRPGDGNQPQHF.

DNA of the CDR3: TGTGCCAGCAGCTTAGTTGCGGGAGGGTCCCACAATGAGCAGTTCTTC. This gives the protein CASSLVAGGSHNEQFF. V and J are TRBV7-8 and TRBJ2-1; 9 nucleotides align to TRBD2. CDR1 and CDR2 from the germline V gene are SGHVS and FQNEAQ. The CDR3 runs 16 residues. V was pared by 1 base and J by 5 bases, with 6 bases of the junction left unmatched.

The J gene is TRBJ1-2, the V gene TRBV28; 7 bases are a match to TRBD1. This CDR3 has 11 amino acids. Looked up from germline, CDR1 is MDHEN and CDR2 is SYDVKM. Unmatched junction bases numbered 8, after V lost 10 bases and J lost 9 bases. The CDR3 DNA reads TGTGCCATCTGGGACAGACAAAGCTACACCTTC. Translated: CAIWDRQSYTF.

V and J are TRBV6-5 and TRBJ1-2, with a tentative D call TRBD1 (5 bases). Germline V gene data show CDR1 as MNHEY and CDR2 as SVGAGI. Trimming removed 2 bases from V and 5 bases from J, with 9 bases in between. The CDR3 is made up of 13 amino acids. The CDR3 region has the DNA TGTGCCAGCAGTTACGGGACTGAGTATGGCTACACCTTC. It translates to CASSYGTEYGYTF.

This chain connects TRBV28 to TRBJ2-7; 9 bases align to TRBD2. Germline trimming cut 5 bases from V and 2 bases from J; bases unmatched to any gene: 10. Germline CDR1 and CDR2: MDHEN and SYDVKM. The CDR3 loop spans 16 amino acids. The CDR3 DNA reads TGTGCCAGCAGTACCCAGGCGGGAGGGACTCCCTACGAGCAGTACTTC. It codes for CASSTQAGGTPYEQYF.

The rearrangement joins TRBV6-2 or TRBV6-3 to TRBJ2-7; TRBD2 matches at 8 bases. The germline gives CDR1 MNHEY, CDR2 SVGEGT. This CDR3 has 14 residues. The trim removed 2 bases at V and 3 bases at J, leaving 3 bases unmatched. The CDR3 bases are TGTGCCAGCAGTTACGCCAGCGGGAGCTACGAGCAGTACTTC. The encoded protein is CASSYASGSYEQYF.

J is TRBJ1-6 and V is TRBV19; D uncertain. The CDR3 has 13 amino acids. CDR1 and CDR2 from the germline V gene are LNHDA and SQIVND (reference sequence). With 5 bases removed from V and 8 bases from J, the gap between germline ends came to 10 bases. In nucleotides, the CDR3 is TGTGCCAGTAGTTCCCGACGGGATTCACCCCTCCACTTT. Amino acid sequence: CASSSRRDSPLHF.

The V call is TRBV5-1, the J call TRBJ1-4, with 10 bases fitting TRBD1. V lost 0 bases, J lost 8 bases, and 4 bases stayed unmatched. Germline assignment: CDR1 SGHRS and CDR2 YFSETQ. The CDR3 has 15 residues. CDR3: CASSLAGTGVEKLFF. CDR3 DNA sequence: TGCGCCAGCAGCTTGGCCGGGACAGGGGTAGAAAAACTGTTTTTT.

V usage is TRBV18 and J usage is TRBJ1-4; the match to TRBD1 covers 7 bases. With V trimmed by 2 bases and J by 8 bases, 8 bases remained unmatched. Germline-derived CDR1 and CDR2 are KGHSH and LQKENI. This CDR3 spans 15 amino acids. CDR3 nucleotides: TGTGCCAGCTCACCATTGGGACAGTTCAGCGAAAAACTGTTTTTT. This translates into CASSPLGQFSEKLFF.

V and J are TRBV3-1 (or the pseudogene TRBV3-2) and TRBJ1-1; no clear D gene. There are 14 residues in the CDR3. The germline V gene encodes CDR1 LGHDT and CDR2 YNNKEL (reference sequence). The V and J ends lost 1 base and 0 bases respectively, with 6 bases between them. CDR3 loop: CASSQGGVNTEAFF. In DNA, the CDR3 is TGTGCCAGCAGCCAAGGAGGAGTGAACACTGAAGCTTTCTTT.

Regarding this clone: This same CDR3 is encoded by further DNA sequences in the sample. The V call is TRBV5-1, the J call TRBJ2-7, with 8 bases identical to TRBD2. V trimming: 2 bases; J trimming: 3 bases; junction bases outside the gene matches: 1. The CDR3 loop spans 13 amino acids. Per germline, CDR1 SGHRS and CDR2 YFSETQ. The CDR3 bases are TGCGCCAGCAGCTTAGCGGGAGTCTACGAGCAGTACTTC. Its translation is CASSLAGVYEQYF.

Notes on this clone: The sample contains more than one DNA sequence encoding this CDR3. The chain recombines TRBV5-4 with TRBJ2-2; D is undetermined. The V gene lost 4 bases and the J gene lost 0 bases, with 7 bases spanning the gap. Germline lookup yields CDR1 SGHNT and CDR2 YYREEE (reference sequence). The CDR3 is made up of 14 amino acids. In nucleotides, the CDR3 is TGTGCCAGCAGCCCCCGTACGAACACCGGGGAGCTGTTTTTT. Its protein product is CASSPRTNTGELFF.